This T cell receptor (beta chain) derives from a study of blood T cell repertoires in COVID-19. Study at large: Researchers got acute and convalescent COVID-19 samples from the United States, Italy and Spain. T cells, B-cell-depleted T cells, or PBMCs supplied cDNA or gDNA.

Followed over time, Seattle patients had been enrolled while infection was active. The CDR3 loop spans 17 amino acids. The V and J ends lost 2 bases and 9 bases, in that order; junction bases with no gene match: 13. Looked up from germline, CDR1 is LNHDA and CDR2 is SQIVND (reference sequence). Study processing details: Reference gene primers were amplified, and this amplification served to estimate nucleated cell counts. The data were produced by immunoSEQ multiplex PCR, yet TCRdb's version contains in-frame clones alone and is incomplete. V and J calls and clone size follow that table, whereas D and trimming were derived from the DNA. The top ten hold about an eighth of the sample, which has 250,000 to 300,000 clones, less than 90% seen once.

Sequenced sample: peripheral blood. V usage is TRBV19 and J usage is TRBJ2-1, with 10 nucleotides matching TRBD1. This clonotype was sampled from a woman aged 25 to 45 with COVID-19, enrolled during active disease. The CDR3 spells CASSIILVGTGETEQFF. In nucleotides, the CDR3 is TGTGCCAGTAGTATAATACTAGTCGGGACAGGGGAGACTGAGCAGTTCTTC.